This T cell receptor beta chain was recovered during a study of T cells in localized non-small cell lung cancer. TCRdb keeps only in-frame clones here, not all; method: immunoSEQ multiplex PCR. The sample gives 25,000 to 35,000 clones, about 80% of which show up once; around 16% is in the top ten. General observations from the study: Adjacent uninvolved lung had the highest clonality, suggesting focused antigen responses.

With 3 bases clipped from V and 5 bases from J, the junction kept 8 bases outside the gene matches. Looked up from germline, CDR1 is MNHEY and CDR2 is SMNVEV (reference sequence). The CDR3 covers 17 residues. This clone has only one observation. What it recognizes is unknown. This chain joins TRBV27 and TRBJ2-1, with TRBD2 matching over 12 bases. This sequence was found in a male donor aged 60 or over with stage III squamous cell lung carcinoma. The source was peripheral blood, collected before any cancer treatment. CDR3 sequence (DNA): TGTGCCAGCAGTTTCTTCCTAGCGGGAGGGTCGAACAATGAGCAGTTCTTC. Its protein is CASSFFLAGGSNNEQFF.